This T cell receptor beta chain was retrieved from a study of shared clonotypes between healthy human individuals (dated by TCRdb to between 2020 and 2021). About the full investigation: A few men and a couple of women, aged 18 to 49 years, made up the cohort. Per donor, three plates each were used for CD4 naive and CD4 memory, two for CD8 naive, and one for CD8 memory. To estimate repertoire size and how much clonotype sharing occurs between individuals, the study deeply sequenced the blood TCR repertoires of five healthy adults. Different laboratories and diverse techniques were used to prepare libraries and sequence TCR repertoires, to increase sequencing depth and limit assay-specific biases. Each donor's leukapheresis produced roughly between about 0.8 and 8.9 billion PBMCs. Here is what the overall study found, with its caveats: Pairwise subsampling indicated that sequencing depth was expected to affect the degree of clonotype sharing among donors. Sampling was limited to blood, and TCR repertoires in tissue likely differ from TCR repertoires in blood. Rarefaction of sorted-subset datasets indicated incomplete sequencing despite the large sequencing depth. Across four donors, approximately 5% of naive CD4, 3% to 3.5% of naive CD8, 2.3% of memory CD4, and 0.4% to 0.45% of memory CD8 clonotypes were shared. Naive subsets generally had larger estimated clonotype richness than memory subsets. The genetic and exposure-history diversity represented was limited by the small number of donors. Clonotypes shared by all four sorted-subset donors showed higher generation probabilities than non-shared clonotypes.

The donors were healthy, HIV-negative adults with no recently reported acute infections or vaccinations. Every donor was a Caucasian adult residing in Nashville, Tennessee, USA. CD4+ T cells were enriched by magnetic negative selection; naive cells were then positively selected on CD45RA, and the negative fraction formed the memory subset. Blood was collected by leukapheresis, and PBMCs were isolated by Ficoll-Histopaque density gradient centrifugation and then cryopreserved in liquid nitrogen vapor phase. Analytical flow cytometry was used to check the purity and quantity of each magnetically sorted T cell population. From each sorted fraction, genomic DNA was isolated and quantified by UV absorbance on a Nanodrop 2000c. The CDR3 contains 16 residues, cysteine and phenylalanine counted. Only the CDR3 part of the read is kept: 48 bases, read in frame from the first base. CDR1 and CDR2 were assigned from the germline V gene (reference sequence) as SSHAT and FNYEAQ.

Using the deep immunoSEQ assay, multiplex PCR amplified TCR CDR3 regions from genomic DNA. For each cell subset, the extracted genomic DNA was distributed evenly across all wells of several immunoSEQ 96-well plates, and each plate served as one replicate. For sorted subsets, each replicate PCR was loaded with about 200 ng genomic DNA, equivalent to roughly 30,000 T cell genomes. The purified libraries were quantified using a Qubit 3.0 fluorometer, sized with a Bioanalyzer 2100, and then quantified again using the KAPA Library Quantification kit. Every immunoSEQ 96-well plate was sequenced on a dedicated single-read 150-cycle Illumina NextSeq 550 flow cell. From the authors' description of their analysis: Because the immunoSEQ output included only junctional sequences and no quality scores, the filtering could not be the same as the filtering used for full-length reads. Sequences were annotated with PyIR, a Python wrapper for IgBLAST v1.9, and V/J genes and CDR3 were assigned using IMGT germline references. Reads were filtered out if the reads had weak V/J assignments (E-value above 1e-6), no CDR3, stop codons, out-of-frame junctions, or ambiguous translated residues. V3J clonotypes were defined as sequences sharing the same inferred V gene, J gene, and CDR3 amino acid sequence. To compute the percentage overlap between repertoires, the number of shared unique clonotypes was divided by the size of the smaller repertoire. Three approaches were used to assess repertoire richness: RTK rarefaction, the Chao1 estimator, and Recon v2.1 estimates of unobserved clonotypes. Generation probabilities were computed with OLGA for all TCRbeta clonotypes obtained by the gDNA method from a handful of donors. Imported from immuneACCESS, the table was reduced by TCRdb to in-frame sequences with V and J called. These copies leave out some clones; in studies compared against another copy, an unresolved V gene accounts for under half, and the cause of the remainder is not known. That table supplies the V and J calls and clone size; D and trimming were determined from the DNA. Across this sample there are 300,000 to 400,000 clones, with about 70% seen only once. The ten most abundant clones make up 10% of the sample.

This clone has just a few counts. Its antigen remains unidentified. Compared with germline, one end of the junction differs, possibly owing to a read error. Sequenced material: memory CD4+ T cells sorted from blood. What this sample's cell subset or site label stands for: CD45RA-negative fraction. The sequence joins TRBV7-7 to TRBJ2-1; the D gene is perhaps TRBD2, on 5 matching bases. The TCR was taken from a man aged 25-45 years in good health. Here the CDR3 is given as CASSLGGKSSYNEQFF. The DNA is TGTGCTAGCAGCTTAGGAGGCAAGAGCTCCTACAATGAGCAGTTCTTC.